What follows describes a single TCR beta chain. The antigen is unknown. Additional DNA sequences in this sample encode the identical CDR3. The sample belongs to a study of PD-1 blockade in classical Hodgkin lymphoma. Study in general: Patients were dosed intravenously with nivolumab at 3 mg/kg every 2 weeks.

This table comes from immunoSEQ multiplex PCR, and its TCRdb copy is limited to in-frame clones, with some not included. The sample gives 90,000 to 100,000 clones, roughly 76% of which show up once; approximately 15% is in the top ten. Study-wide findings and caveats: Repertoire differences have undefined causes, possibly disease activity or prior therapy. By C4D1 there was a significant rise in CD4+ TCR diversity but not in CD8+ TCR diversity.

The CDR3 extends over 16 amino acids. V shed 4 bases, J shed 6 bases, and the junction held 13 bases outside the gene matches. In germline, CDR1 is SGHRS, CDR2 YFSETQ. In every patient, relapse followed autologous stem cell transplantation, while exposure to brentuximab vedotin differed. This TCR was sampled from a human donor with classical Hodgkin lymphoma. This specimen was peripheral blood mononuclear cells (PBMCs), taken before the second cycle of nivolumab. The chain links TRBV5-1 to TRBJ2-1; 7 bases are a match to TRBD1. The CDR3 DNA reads TGCGCCAGCAGCCCTACAGCCGGGACAGAGGGCAATGAGCAGTTCTTC. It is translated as CASSPTAGTEGNEQFF.